The 6 T cell receptor beta chains below were found in one sample sequenced in a study of blood T cell repertoires in COVID-19. Profiled with immunoSEQ multiplex PCR; TCRdb holds only in-frame clones, not every one. Altogether 65,000 to 85,000 clones are present, roughly 91% being singletons, with the ten largest covering under 13%. Sequenced: peripheral blood. Every receptor here comes from a young woman with acute or convalescent COVID-19.

The chain carries TRBV15 and TRBJ2-2; 10 nucleotides agree with TRBD2. CDR3 size: 16 residues. Germline loops: CDR1 LNHNV, CDR2 YYDKDF (reference sequence). The junction had 10 bases not matched to a gene; V was cut back by 6 bases and J by 6 bases. The CDR3 here is CATSPSGLAGAGELFF. The CDR3 region has the DNA TGTGCCACCAGTCCCAGTGGGCTAGCGGGGGCCGGGGAGCTGTTTTTT.

The V call is TRBV28, the J call TRBJ1-3; TRBD1 agrees at 7 bases. Unmatched junction bases numbered 11, after V lost 5 bases and J lost 4 bases. This CDR3 comprises 16 residues. Germline CDR1 and CDR2: MDHEN and SYDVKM. CDR3 loop: CASSGPHRGGGNTIYF. For the CDR3, the DNA is TGTGCCAGCAGTGGCCCCCACAGGGGAGGCGGAAACACCATATATTTT.

V gene TRBV7-6 combines with J gene TRBJ2-3; a weak D match, TRBD2 (5 bases). Germline lookup yields CDR1 SGHVS and CDR2 FNYEAQ. The CDR3 is made up of 16 amino acids. Trimming shortened V by 4 bases and J by 2 bases, and 16 bases separated the two germline ends. Written as DNA, the CDR3 is TGTGCCAGCAGCTCTCAGATCTCTAGCAACACAGATACGCAGTATTTT. Translated: CASSSQISSNTDTQYF.

The chain couples TRBV30 to TRBJ1-1, with a tentative D call TRBD1 (5 bases). Trimming shortened V by 5 bases and J by 8 bases, and 21 bases separated the two germline ends. This CDR3 comprises 14 residues. The germline CDR1 and CDR2 sequences are GTSNPN and SVGIG (reference sequence). The CDR3 DNA reads as TGTGCCTGGGGGGGAGGAACAATTAAAAAAGAAGCTTTCTTT. Protein: CAWGGGTIKKEAFF.

This clone was counted once. The chain links TRBV11-2 to TRBJ1-1; D remains unclear. Germline values: CDR1 SGHAT, CDR2 FQNNGV. V was trimmed by 1 base and J by 2 bases, leaving 11 bases between them. This CDR3 contains 15 residues. The CDR3 protein is CASSLVSGFNTEAFF. Written as DNA, the CDR3 is TGTGCCAGCAGCTTAGTTTCGGGTTTCAACACTGAAGCTTTCTTT. Full variable domain (outside the CDR3, taken from reference TRBV11-2 and TRBJ1-1): EAGVAQSPRYKIIEKRQSVAFWCNPISGHATLYWYQQILGQGPKLLIQFQNNGVVDDSQLPKDRFSAERLKGVDSTLKIQPAKLEDSAVYLCASSLVSGFNTEAFFGQGTRLTVV.

The V gene is TRBV10-3, the J gene TRBJ2-5; 8 bases are shared with TRBD2. Germline V CDR1 and CDR2: ENHRY, SYGVKD. The CDR3 is 16 amino acids. V shed 0 bases, J shed 3 bases, and the junction held 6 bases outside the gene matches. The CDR3 region has the DNA TGTGCCATCAGTGAGTCGGTGACTAGCGAAAAAGAGACCCAGTACTTC. Encoded protein: CAISESVTSEKETQYF.